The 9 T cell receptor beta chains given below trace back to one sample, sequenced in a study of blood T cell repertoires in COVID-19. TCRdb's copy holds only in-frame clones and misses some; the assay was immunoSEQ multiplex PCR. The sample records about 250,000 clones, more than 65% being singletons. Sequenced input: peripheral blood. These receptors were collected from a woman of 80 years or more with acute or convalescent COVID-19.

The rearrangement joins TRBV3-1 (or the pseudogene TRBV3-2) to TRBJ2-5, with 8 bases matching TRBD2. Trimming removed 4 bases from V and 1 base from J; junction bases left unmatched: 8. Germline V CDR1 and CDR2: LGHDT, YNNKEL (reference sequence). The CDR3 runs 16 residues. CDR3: CASSLRGGGFQETQYF. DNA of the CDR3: TGTGCCAGCAGCCTTCGAGGCGGGGGGTTCCAAGAGACCCAGTACTTC.

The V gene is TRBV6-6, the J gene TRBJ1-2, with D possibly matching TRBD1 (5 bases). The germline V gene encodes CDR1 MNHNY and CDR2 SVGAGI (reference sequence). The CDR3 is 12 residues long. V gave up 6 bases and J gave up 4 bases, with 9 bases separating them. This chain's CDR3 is CASSSDSYGYTF. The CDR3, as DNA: TGTGCCAGCAGCTCCGACAGCTATGGCTACACCTTC.

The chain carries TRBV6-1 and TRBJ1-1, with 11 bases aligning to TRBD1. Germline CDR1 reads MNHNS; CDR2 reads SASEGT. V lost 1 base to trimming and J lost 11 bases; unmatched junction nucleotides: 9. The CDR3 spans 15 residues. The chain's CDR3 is CASSEGTGGGSQAFF. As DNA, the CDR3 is TGTGCCAGCAGTGAAGGGACAGGGGGCGGATCACAGGCTTTCTTT.

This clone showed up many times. The CDR3 nucleotides read TGTGCCAGCACCCCGCGAGGGGAGGGCTCCTACAATGAGCAGTTCTTC. Protein sequence: CASTPRGEGSYNEQFF. The V call is TRBV5-8, the J call TRBJ2-1, with 7 bases fitting TRBD2. Germline loops: CDR1 SGHTS, CDR2 YDEGEE. The J segment lost 0 bases and the V segment lost 6 bases, leaving 9 bases of the junction unmatched. This CDR3 contains 16 residues. Filled out from reference TRBV5-8 and TRBJ2-1, the complete variable domain reads EAGVTQSPTHLIKTRGQQATLRCSPISGHTSVYWYQQALGLGLQFLLWYDEGEERNRGNFPPRFSGRQFPNYSSELNVNALELEDSALYLCASTPRGEGSYNEQFFGPGTRLTVL.

As DNA, the CDR3 is TGTGCCATCAGCGGAGCCCCAGGGGCCAACGTCCTGACTTTC. Translation gives CAISGAPGANVLTF. J is TRBJ2-6 and V is TRBV10-3; D call uncertain. The CDR3 totals 14 residues. Germline loops: CDR1 ENHRY, CDR2 SYGVKD. With 6 bases removed from V and 4 bases from J, the gap between germline ends came to 10 bases.

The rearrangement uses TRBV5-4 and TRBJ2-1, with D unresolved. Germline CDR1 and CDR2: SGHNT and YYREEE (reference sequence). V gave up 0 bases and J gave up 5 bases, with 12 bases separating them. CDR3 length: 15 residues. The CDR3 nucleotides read TGTGCCAGCAGCTTGGGGGTTGGGCGAAACAATGAGCAGTTCTTC. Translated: CASSLGVGRNNEQFF.

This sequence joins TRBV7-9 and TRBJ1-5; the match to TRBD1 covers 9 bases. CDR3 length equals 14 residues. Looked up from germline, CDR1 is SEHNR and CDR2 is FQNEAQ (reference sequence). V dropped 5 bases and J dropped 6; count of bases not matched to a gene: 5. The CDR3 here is CASSPGTGRQPQHF. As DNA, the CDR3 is TGTGCCAGCAGCCCCGGGACAGGGCGTCAGCCCCAGCATTTT.

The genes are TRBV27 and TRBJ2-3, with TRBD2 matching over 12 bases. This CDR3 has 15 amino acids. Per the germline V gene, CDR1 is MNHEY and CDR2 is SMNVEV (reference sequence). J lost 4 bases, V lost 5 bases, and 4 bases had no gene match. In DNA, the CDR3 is TGTGCCAGCAGTCGACTAGCGGGGGCCGCAGATACGCAGTATTTT. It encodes CASSRLAGAADTQYF.

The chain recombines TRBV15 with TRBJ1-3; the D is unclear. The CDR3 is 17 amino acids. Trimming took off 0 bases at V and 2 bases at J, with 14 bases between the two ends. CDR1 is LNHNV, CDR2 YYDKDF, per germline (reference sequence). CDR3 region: CATSRDPAGSPGNTIYF. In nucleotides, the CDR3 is TGTGCCACCAGCAGAGATCCGGCGGGATCACCTGGAAACACCATATATTTT. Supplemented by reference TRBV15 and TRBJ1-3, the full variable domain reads DAMVIQNPRYQVTQFGKPVTLSCSQTLNHNVMYWYQQKSSQAPKLLFHYYDKDFNNEADTPDNFQSRRPNTSFCFLDIRSPGLGDTAMYLCATSRDPAGSPGNTIYFGEGSWLTVV.